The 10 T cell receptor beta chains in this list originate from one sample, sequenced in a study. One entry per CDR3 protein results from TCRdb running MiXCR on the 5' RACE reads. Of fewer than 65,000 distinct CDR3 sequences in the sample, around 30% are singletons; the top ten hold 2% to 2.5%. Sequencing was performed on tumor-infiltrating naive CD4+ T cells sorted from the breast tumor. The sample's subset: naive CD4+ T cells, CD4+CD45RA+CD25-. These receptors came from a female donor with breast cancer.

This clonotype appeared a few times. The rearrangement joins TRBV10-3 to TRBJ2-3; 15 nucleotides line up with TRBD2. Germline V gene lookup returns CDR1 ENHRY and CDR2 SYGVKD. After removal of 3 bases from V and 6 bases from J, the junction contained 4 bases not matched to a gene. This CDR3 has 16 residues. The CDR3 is CAISDGLAGGPDTQYF. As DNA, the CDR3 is TGTGCCATCAGTGACGGACTAGCGGGGGGGCCCGATACGCAGTATTTT.

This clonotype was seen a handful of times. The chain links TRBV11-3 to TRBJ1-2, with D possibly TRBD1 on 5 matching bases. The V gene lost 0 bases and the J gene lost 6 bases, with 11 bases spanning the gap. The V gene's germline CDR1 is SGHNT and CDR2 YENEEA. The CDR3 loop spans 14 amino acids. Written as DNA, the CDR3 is TGTGCCAGCAGCTTAGAGGCCGAGGGGAATGGCTACACCTTC. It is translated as CASSLEAEGNGYTF.

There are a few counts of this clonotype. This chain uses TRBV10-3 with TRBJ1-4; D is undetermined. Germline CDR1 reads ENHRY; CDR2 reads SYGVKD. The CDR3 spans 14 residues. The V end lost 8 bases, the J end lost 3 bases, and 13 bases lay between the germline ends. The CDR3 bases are TGTGCCATCTCCTCGCGGCCACCTAATGAAAAACTGTTTTTT. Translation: CAISSRPPNEKLFF.

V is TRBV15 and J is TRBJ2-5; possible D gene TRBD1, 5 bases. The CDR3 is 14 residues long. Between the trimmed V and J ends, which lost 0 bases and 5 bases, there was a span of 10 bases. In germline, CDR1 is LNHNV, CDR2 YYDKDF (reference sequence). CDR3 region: CATSRDRVWETQYF. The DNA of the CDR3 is TGTGCCACCAGCAGAGACAGGGTATGGGAGACCCAGTACTTC.

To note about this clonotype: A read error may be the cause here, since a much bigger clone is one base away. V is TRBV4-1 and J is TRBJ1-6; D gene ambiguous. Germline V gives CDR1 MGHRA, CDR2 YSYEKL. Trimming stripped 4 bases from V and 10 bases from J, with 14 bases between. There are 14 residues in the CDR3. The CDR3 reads CASSRPIILSPLHF. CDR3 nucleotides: TGCGCCAGCAGCCGACCGATTATTCTGTCACCCCTCCACTTT.

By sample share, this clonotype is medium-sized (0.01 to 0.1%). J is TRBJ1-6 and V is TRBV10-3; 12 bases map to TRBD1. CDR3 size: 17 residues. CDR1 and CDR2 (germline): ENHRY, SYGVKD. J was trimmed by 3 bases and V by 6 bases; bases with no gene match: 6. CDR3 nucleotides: TGTGCCATCAGAGAAGGGACAGGGGGCGACTATAATTCACCCCTCCACTTT. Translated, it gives CAIREGTGGDYNSPLHF.

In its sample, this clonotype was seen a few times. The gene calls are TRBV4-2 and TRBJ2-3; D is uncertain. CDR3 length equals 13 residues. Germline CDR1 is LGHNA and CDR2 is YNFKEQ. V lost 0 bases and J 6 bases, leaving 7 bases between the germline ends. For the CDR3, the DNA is TGTGCCAGCAGCCAAGATCAAGGGGATACGCAGTATTTT. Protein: CASSQDQGDTQYF.

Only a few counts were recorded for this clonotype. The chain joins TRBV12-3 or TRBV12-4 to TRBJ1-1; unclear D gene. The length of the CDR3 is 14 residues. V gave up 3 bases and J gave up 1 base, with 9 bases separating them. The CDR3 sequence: CASSFGRRNTEAFF. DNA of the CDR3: TGTGCCAGCAGTTTTGGGCGGAGGAACACTGAAGCTTTCTTT.

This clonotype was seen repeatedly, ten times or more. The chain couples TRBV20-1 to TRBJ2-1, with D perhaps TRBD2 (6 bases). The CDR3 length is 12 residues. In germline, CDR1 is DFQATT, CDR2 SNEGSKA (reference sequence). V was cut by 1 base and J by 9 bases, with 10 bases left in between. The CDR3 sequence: CSARGSGFEQFF. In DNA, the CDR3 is TGCAGTGCTAGAGGGAGCGGGTTTGAGCAGTTCTTC.

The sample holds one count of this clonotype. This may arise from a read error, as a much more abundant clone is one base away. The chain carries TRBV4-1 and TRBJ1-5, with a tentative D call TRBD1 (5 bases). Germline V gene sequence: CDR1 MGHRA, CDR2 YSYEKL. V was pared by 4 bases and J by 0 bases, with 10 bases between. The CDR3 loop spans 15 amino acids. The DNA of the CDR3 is TGCGCCAGCAGCCGAGACAGCCGTAGCAATCAGCCCCAGCATTTT. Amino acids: CASSRDSRSNQPQHF.